The 5 T cell receptor beta chains below all came from one sample that was sequenced in a study of blood T cell repertoires in COVID-19. Assay: immunoSEQ multiplex PCR; the TCRdb copy retains only in-frame clones and omits some. The profile shows under 100,000 clones, around 85% of them singletons. The sample comprised peripheral blood. All receptors derive from an older man with active or convalescent COVID-19.

This clone was detected only a few times. This chain connects TRBV27 to TRBJ2-7, with 8 bases matching TRBD1. This CDR3 is built from 15 residues. Unmatched junction bases numbered 8, after V lost 5 bases and J lost 2 bases. Germline V CDR1 and CDR2: MNHEY, SMNVEV (reference sequence). DNA of the CDR3: TGTGCCAGCAGTCCTGGACAGGGCACTACCTACGAGCAGTACTTC. It codes for CASSPGQGTTYEQYF.

This chain connects TRBV19 to TRBJ1-6; unclear D gene. Per the germline V gene, CDR1 is LNHDA and CDR2 is SQIVND (reference sequence). CDR3 length: 15 residues. Trimming pared 3 bases from V and 1 base from J, leaving 7 bases between. The CDR3 spells CASSIRGSYNSPLHF. The CDR3 coding sequence is TGTGCCAGTAGTATCCGGGGATCCTATAATTCACCCCTCCACTTT.

This chain uses TRBV28 with TRBJ1-2, with 9 bases aligning to TRBD1. With V trimmed by 7 bases and J by 0 bases, 9 bases remained unmatched. CDR1 and CDR2 from the germline V gene are MDHEN and SYDVKM. This CDR3 has 16 residues. For the CDR3, the DNA is TGTGCCAGCACCATCGGGGGACAGGGAACTAACTATGGCTACACCTTC. As protein: CASTIGGQGTNYGYTF.

The V and J genes are TRBV3-1 (or the pseudogene TRBV3-2) and TRBJ1-1; D gene unclear. This CDR3 has 14 residues. Trimming took off 0 bases at V and 0 bases at J, with 5 bases between the two ends. Germline V gene sequence: CDR1 LGHDT, CDR2 YNNKEL (reference sequence). Here the CDR3 reads CASSQEWLNTEAFF. The CDR3 DNA reads TGTGCCAGCAGCCAAGAGTGGCTGAACACTGAAGCTTTCTTT.

CDR3 DNA sequence: TGCGCCAGCAGCTTGCCATCAGCCCCAGGGCGAAGCAGCTATGGCTACACCTTC. Residues: CASSLPSAPGRSSYGYTF. The rearrangement uses TRBV5-1 and TRBJ1-2, with D tentatively TRBD1 (5 bases). Germline CDR1 reads SGHRS; CDR2 reads YFSETQ. Deletions cut 1 base from V and 4 bases from J, with 23 bases between. There are 18 residues in the CDR3.